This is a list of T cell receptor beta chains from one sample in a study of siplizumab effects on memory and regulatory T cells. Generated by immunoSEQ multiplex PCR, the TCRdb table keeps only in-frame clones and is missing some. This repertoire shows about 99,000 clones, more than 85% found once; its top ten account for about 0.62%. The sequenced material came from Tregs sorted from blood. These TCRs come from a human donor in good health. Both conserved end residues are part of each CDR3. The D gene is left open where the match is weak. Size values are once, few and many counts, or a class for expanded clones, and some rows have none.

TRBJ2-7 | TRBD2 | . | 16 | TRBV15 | TGTGCCACCAGCAGGGGACTAGCGGGAGGATCCTACGAGCAGTACTTC | CATSRGLAGGSYEQYF
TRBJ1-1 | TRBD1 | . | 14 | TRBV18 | TGTGCCAGCGAGCCCCAGGGGGGAAACACTGAAGCTTTCTTT | CASEPQGGNTEAFF
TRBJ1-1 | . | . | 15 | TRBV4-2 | TGTGCCAGCAGCCGTGTGGGGGGTGGGAACACTGAAGCTTTCTTT | CASSRVGGGNTEAFF
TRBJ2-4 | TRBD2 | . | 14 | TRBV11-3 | TGTGCCAGCTCTAAGCGGGGGGGGTTAAACATTCAGTACTTC | CASSKRGGLNIQYF
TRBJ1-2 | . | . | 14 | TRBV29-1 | TGCAGCGTTGAAGGTTGGGGAGGTTTATATGGCTACACCTTC | CSVEGWGGLYGYTF
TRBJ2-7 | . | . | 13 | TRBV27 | TGTGCCAGCAGTTGGCTTGGCTCCTACGAGCAGTACTTC | CASSWLGSYEQYF
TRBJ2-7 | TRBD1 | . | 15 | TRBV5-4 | TGTGCCAGCAGCCCTACCTTCCGGGACAGGGCCGAGCAGTACTTC | CASSPTFRDRAEQYF
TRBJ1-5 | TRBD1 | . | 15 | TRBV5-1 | TGCGCCAGCCAGCGAACAGGGGGCCCGGATCAGCCCCAGCATTTT | CASQRTGGPDQPQHF
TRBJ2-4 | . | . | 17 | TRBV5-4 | TGTGCCAGCAGCTTGGTACCGGGGGCTGGGGCCAAAAACATTCAGTACTTC | CASSLVPGAGAKNIQYF
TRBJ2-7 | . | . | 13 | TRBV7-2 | TGTGCCAGCACCCCCCGGGGGTTCTACGAGCAGTACTTC | CASTPRGFYEQYF
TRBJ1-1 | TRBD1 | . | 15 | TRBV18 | TGTGCCAGCTCACCGGGACAGGGGTGGAACACTGAAGCTTTCTTT | CASSPGQGWNTEAFF
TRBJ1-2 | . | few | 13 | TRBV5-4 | TGTGCCAGCAGCTTGGGAGGGACCTATGGCTACACCTTC | CASSLGGTYGYTF
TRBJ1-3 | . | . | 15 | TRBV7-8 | TGTGCCAGCAGCTTGTCAGGGGCCTCTGGAAACACCATATATTTT | CASSLSGASGNTIYF
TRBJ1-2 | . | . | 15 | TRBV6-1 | TGTGCCAGCAGTGAATTTCAGGGGAGGAGGTATGGCTACACCTTC | CASSEFQGRRYGYTF
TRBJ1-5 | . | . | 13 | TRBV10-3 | TGTGCCATCAGCGACAGTCTCTATCAGCCCCAGCATTTT | CAISDSLYQPQHF
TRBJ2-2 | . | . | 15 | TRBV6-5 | TGTGCCACCGCTCGAGGAAGGGGGAACACCGGGGAGCTGTTTTTT | CATARGRGNTGELFF
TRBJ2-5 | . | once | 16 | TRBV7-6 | TGTGCCAGCAGTTTACAGGGGGTAGCGGGGCCGGGGACCCAGTACTTC | CASSLQGVAGPGTQYF
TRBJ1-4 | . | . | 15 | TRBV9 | TGTGCCAGCAGCGTAGTTGGGGGGCTGGGTGAAAAACTGTTTTTT | CASSVVGGLGEKLFF
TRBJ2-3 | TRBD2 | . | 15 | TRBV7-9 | TGTGCCAGCAGCTTTTCCCTAGCGGGAGAAGATACGCAGTATTTT | CASSFSLAGEDTQYF
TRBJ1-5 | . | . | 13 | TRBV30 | TGTGCCTGGAGCGTCGACACTACTCAGCCCCAGCATTTT | CAWSVDTTQPQHF
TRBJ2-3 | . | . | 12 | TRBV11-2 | TGTGCCAGCAGTCTCCTGGGGGATACGCAGTATTTT | CASSLLGDTQYF
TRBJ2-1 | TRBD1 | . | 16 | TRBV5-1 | TGCGCCAGCAGCCGCGGGGATGGGACAGGGGTGAATGAGCAGTTCTTC | CASSRGDGTGVNEQFF